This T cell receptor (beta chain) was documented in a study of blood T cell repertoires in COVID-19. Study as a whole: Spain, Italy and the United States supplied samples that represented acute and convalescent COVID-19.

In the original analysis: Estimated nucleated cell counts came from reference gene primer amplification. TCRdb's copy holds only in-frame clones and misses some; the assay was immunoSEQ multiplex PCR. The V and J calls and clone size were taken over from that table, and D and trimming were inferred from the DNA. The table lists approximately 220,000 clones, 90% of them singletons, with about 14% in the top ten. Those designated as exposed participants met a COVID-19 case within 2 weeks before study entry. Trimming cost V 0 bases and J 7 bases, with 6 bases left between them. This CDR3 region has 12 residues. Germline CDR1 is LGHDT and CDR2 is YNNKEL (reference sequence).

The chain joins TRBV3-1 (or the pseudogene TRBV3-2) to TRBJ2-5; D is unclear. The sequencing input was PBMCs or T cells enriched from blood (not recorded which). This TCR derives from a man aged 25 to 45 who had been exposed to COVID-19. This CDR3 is CASSQDPGTQYF. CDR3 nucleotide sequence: TGTGCCAGCAGCCAAGACCCGGGGACCCAGTACTTC.